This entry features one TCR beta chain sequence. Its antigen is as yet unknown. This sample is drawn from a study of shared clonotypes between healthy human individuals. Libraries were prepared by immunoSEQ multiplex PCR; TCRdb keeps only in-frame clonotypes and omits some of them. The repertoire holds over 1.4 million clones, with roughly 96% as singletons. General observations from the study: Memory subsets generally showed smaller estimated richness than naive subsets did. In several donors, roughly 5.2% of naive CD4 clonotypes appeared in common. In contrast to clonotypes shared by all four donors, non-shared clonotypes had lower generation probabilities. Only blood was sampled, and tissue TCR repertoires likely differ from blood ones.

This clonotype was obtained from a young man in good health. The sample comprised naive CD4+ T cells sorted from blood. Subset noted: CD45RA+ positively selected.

The CDR3 sequence: CASSYVTGASGYTF. CDR3 in DNA: TGTGCCAGCAGCTATGTAACGGGGGCGAGTGGCTACACCTTC. The genes are TRBV5-6 and TRBJ1-2; D possibly corresponds to TRBD1 (6 bases). The germline V gene has CDR1 SGHDT and CDR2 YYEEEE. Trimming cost V 3 bases and J 7 bases, with 16 bases left between them. The CDR3 is 14 amino acids.